The count of the clone carrying this TCR beta chain is one. Its antigen is not known. CDR3 length: 15 residues. Germline V gene sequence: CDR1 SNHLY, CDR2 FYNNEI. The PCR contained 60 Vbeta and 13 Jbeta primers. The assay was immunoSEQ multiplex PCR, and TCRdb's table has in-frame clones only and misses some. The repertoire includes some 150,000 clones, under 80% of them detected once, and about 2.5% sits in the top ten. The source of the sample is a study of cytomegalovirus exposure and HLA in healthy donors. Study-wide results and limits: An observed cluster of highly shared sequence variants was recorded as a likely sequencing artifact.

V and J are TRBV2 and TRBJ2-5; TRBD2 matches 8 bases. The DNA matches TRBJ2-7 better at its end, which makes the J call doubtful. The receptor was isolated from a human donor in good health. Source material: PBMCs. CDR3 region: CASSEGAGGLYEQYF. The DNA of the CDR3 is TGTGCCAGCAGTGAAGGTGCGGGGGGACTTTACGAGCAGTACTTC.